These T cell receptor beta chains were read from a single sample in a study of identical twins. TCRdb re-called the 5' RACE reads through MiXCR, storing one row per CDR3 protein. The data show hundreds of thousands of distinct CDR3 sequences, with around 5.7% seen just once and 1.5% to 2% held by the top ten. Input material: naive T cells sorted from blood. These receptors were obtained from a man in his late teens or twenties in good health. Both conserved end residues are part of each CDR3. Fields, in order: J gene, clone size, D gene, V gene, CDR3 protein, CDR3 DNA. D genes are given only for firm matches. Clone sizes are given selectively: once, few, many, or a class where the clone is expanded.

j_gene: TRBJ2-1
abundance: many
d_gene: TRBD2
v_gene: TRBV5-1
CDR3aa: CASSSPSAGAYNEQFF
CDR3nt: TGCGCCAGCAGCTCCCCCTCAGCGGGAGCTTACAATGAGCAGTTCTTC

j_gene: TRBJ2-5
abundance: .
d_gene: TRBD1
v_gene: TRBV7-8
CDR3aa: CASSVGGSQTQYF
CDR3nt: TGTGCCAGCAGCGTAGGGGGCTCACAGACCCAGTACTTC

j_gene: TRBJ2-1
abundance: .
d_gene: .
v_gene: TRBV28
CDR3aa: CPSSLLVRPNEQFF
CDR3nt: TGTCCCAGCAGTTTATTGGTTAGACCCAATGAGCAGTTCTTC

j_gene: TRBJ1-1
abundance: many
d_gene: .
v_gene: TRBV6-5
CDR3aa: CASSYSFLDGDTEAFF
CDR3nt: TGTGCCAGCAGTTACTCGTTTCTAGATGGGGACACTGAAGCTTTCTTT

j_gene: TRBJ2-1
abundance: .
d_gene: TRBD2
v_gene: TRBV11-2
CDR3aa: CASSLFSTSGSDTNEQFF
CDR3nt: TGTGCCAGCAGCTTATTTTCGACTAGCGGGAGTGATACCAATGAGCAGTTCTTC

j_gene: TRBJ1-4
abundance: many
d_gene: .
v_gene: TRBV12-3/TRBV12-4
CDR3aa: CASIDRDGNEKLFF
CDR3nt: TGTGCCAGCATTGACCGGGACGGTAATGAAAAACTGTTTTTT

j_gene: TRBJ2-3
abundance: many
d_gene: .
v_gene: TRBV20-1
CDR3aa: CSARGYTDTQYF
CDR3nt: TGCAGTGCTAGAGGTTACACAGATACGCAGTATTTT

j_gene: TRBJ2-3
abundance: few
d_gene: .
v_gene: TRBV3-1
CDR3aa: CASSQEYRTRDTQYF
CDR3nt: TGTGCCAGCAGCCAAGAATACCGAACGAGAGATACGCAGTATTTT

j_gene: TRBJ1-3
abundance: few
d_gene: .
v_gene: TRBV9
CDR3aa: CASSVAHSGNTIYF
CDR3nt: TGTGCCAGCAGCGTAGCCCACTCTGGAAACACCATATATTTT

j_gene: TRBJ2-1
abundance: few
d_gene: TRBD2
v_gene: TRBV29-1
CDR3aa: CSVGLAGGFSYNEQFF
CDR3nt: TGCAGCGTAGGACTAGCGGGAGGGTTCTCCTACAATGAGCAGTTCTTC

j_gene: TRBJ2-5
abundance: many
d_gene: TRBD1
v_gene: TRBV24-1
CDR3aa: CATSDHGTGVETQYF
CDR3nt: TGTGCCACCAGTGACCACGGGACAGGGGTTGAGACCCAGTACTTC

j_gene: TRBJ2-2
abundance: .
d_gene: TRBD1
v_gene: TRBV7-9
CDR3aa: CASSPRDRAGGELFF
CDR3nt: TGTGCCAGCAGCCCTAGGGACAGGGCCGGCGGGGAGCTGTTTTTT

j_gene: TRBJ2-5
abundance: .
d_gene: TRBD2
v_gene: TRBV5-1
CDR3aa: CASRRAGVQETQYF
CDR3nt: TGCGCCAGCAGGAGAGCGGGAGTACAAGAGACCCAGTACTTC

j_gene: TRBJ1-4
abundance: many
d_gene: .
v_gene: TRBV29-1
CDR3aa: CSVPMGRRGNEKLFF
CDR3nt: TGCAGCGTCCCCATGGGCAGGAGGGGTAATGAAAAACTGTTTTTT

j_gene: TRBJ2-5
abundance: .
d_gene: .
v_gene: TRBV20-1
CDR3aa: CSARGLGGTQYF
CDR3nt: TGCAGTGCTAGGGGACTTGGTGGGACCCAGTACTTC